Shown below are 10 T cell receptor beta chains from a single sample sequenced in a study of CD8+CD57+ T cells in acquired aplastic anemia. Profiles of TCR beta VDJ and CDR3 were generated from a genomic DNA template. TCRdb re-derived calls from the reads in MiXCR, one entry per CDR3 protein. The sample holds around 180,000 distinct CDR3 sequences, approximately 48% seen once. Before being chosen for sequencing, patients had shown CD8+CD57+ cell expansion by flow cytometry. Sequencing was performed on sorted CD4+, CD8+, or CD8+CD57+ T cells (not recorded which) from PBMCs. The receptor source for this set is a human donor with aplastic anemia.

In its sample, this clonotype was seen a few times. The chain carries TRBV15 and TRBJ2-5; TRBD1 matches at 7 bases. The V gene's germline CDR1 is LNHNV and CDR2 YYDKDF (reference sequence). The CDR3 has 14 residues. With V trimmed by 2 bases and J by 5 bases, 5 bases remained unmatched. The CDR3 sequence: CATSRLGQEETQYF. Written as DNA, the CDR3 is TGTGCCACCAGCAGACTCGGACAGGAGGAGACCCAGTACTTC.

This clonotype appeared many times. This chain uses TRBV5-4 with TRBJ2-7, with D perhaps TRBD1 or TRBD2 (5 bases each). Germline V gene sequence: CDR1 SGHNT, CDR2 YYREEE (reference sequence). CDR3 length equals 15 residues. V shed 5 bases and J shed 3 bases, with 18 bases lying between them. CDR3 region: CASRRAGSTYYEQYF. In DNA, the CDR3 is TGTGCCAGCAGGCGGGCAGGGTCCACCTACTACGAGCAGTACTTC.

CDR3 loop: CASSLVGQGNTIYF. The CDR3, as DNA: TGTGCCAGCAGCTTAGTAGGGCAGGGAAACACCATATATTTT. The chain has TRBV7-2 and TRBJ1-3; no reliable D call. Looked up from germline, CDR1 is SGHTA and CDR2 is FQGNSA. Trimming shortened V by 1 base and J by 4 bases, and 8 bases separated the two germline ends. There are 14 residues in the CDR3. The full variable domain, with the rest looked up from reference TRBV7-2 and TRBJ1-3, is GAGVSQSPSNKVTEKGKDVELRCDPISGHTALYWYRQSLGQGLEFLIYFQGNSAPDKSGLPSDRFSAERTGGSVSTLTIQRTQQEDSAVYLCASSLVGQGNTIYFGEGSWLTVV.

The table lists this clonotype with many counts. The CDR3: CASSIGFTGELFF. CDR3 in DNA: TGTGCCAGTAGTATCGGGTTTACCGGGGAGCTGTTTTTT. This chain connects TRBV19 to TRBJ2-2; D unclear. The ends were cut back, 3 bases at V and 5 bases at J, with 7 bases in the middle. The V gene's germline CDR1 is LNHDA and CDR2 SQIVND (reference sequence). This CDR3 has 13 residues.

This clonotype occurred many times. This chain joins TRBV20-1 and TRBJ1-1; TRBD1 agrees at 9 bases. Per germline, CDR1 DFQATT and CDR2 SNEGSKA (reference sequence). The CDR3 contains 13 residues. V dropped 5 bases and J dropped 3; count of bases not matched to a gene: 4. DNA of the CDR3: TGCAGTGCTCACAGGGGGCGCGACACTGAAGCTTTCTTT. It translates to CSAHRGRDTEAFF.

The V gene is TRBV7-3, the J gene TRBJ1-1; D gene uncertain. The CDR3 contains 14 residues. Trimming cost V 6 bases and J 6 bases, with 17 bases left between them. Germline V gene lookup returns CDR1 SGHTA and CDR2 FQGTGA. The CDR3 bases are TGTGCCAGCAGTTTAGGTGGTTATACTGCTGAAGCTTTCTTT. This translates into CASSLGGYTAEAFF. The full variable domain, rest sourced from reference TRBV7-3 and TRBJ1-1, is GAGVSQTPSNKVTEKGKYVELRCDPISGHTALYWYRQSLGQGPEFLIYFQGTGAADDSGLPNDRFFAVRPEGSVSTLKIQRTERGDSAVYLCASSLGGYTAEAFFGQGTRLTVV.

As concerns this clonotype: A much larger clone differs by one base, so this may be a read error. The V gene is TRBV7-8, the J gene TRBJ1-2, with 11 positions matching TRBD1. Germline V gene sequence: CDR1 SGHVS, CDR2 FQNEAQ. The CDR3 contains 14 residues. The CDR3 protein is CGSSYGQGAIGYTF. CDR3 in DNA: TGTGGCAGCAGCTACGGACAGGGGGCGATCGGCTACACCTTC. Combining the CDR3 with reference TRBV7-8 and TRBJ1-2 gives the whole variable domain GAGVSQSPRYKVAKRGQDVALRCDPISGHVSLFWYQQALGQGPEFLTYFQNEAQLDKSGLPSDRFFAERPEGSVSTLKIQRTQQEDSAVYLCGSSYGQGAIGYTFGSGTRLTVV.

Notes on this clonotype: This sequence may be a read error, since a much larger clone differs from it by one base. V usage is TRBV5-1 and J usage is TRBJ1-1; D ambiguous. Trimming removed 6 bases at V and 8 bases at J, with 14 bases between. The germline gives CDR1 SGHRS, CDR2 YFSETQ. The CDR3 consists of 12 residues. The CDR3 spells CASNAGPGEAFF. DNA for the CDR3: TGCGCCAGCAACGCCGGGCCTGGGGAAGCTTTCTTT.

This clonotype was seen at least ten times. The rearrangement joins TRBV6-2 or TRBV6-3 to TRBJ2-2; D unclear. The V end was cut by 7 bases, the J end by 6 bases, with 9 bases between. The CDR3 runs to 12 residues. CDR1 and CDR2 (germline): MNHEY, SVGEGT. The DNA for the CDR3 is TGTGCCAGCAATTGGGGTTCCGGGGAGCTGTTTTTT. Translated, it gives CASNWGSGELFF.

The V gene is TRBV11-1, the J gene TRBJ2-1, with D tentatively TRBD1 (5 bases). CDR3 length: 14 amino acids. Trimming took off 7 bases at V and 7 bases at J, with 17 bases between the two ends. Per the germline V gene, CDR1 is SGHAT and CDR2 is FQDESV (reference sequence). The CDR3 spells CASTLEGAENEQFF. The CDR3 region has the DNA TGTGCCAGCACCCTTGAAGGGGCTGAGAATGAGCAGTTCTTC.